The clone carrying this TCR beta chain has a handful of counts. As yet, its antigen is unknown. The germline gives CDR1 SEHNR, CDR2 FQNEAQ (reference sequence). Trimming cost V 6 bases and J 0 bases, with 18 bases left between them. CDR3 length: 16 amino acids. This entry belongs to a study of radiation and T cells in renal cell carcinoma. Study-level results: Dominant CDR3 motifs were more common in irradiated tumors than controls.

Libraries were prepared by immunoSEQ multiplex PCR; TCRdb keeps only in-frame clonotypes and omits some of them. The table has around 20,000 clones, 47% seen once. Treatment defined: 15 Gy SBRT to primary tumor, nephrectomy 4 weeks later. This chain connects TRBV7-9 to TRBJ2-7, with a tentative D call TRBD2 (7 bases). The TCR comes from a woman aged 45 to 65 with renal cell carcinoma. The starting material was tumor tissue, obtained from a patient whose treatment included radiotherapy and nephrectomy. For the CDR3, the DNA is TGTGCCAGCAGACCCCCGGGGGGCGACACCTCCTACGAGCAGTACTTC. This encodes CASRPPGGDTSYEQYF.